This TCR beta chain was recorded in a study of sequential checkpoint blockade in melanoma. Overall study: Randomization was 1:1 between first-line nivolumab→ipilimumab and ipilimumab→nivolumab. TCRbeta immunosequencing was performed on DNA from around 91 pretreatment melanoma tumor samples.

Treatment here: randomized to nivolumab then ipilimumab (arm A) or the reverse (arm B). This clone was counted at least ten times. The CDR3 totals 15 residues. Germline V lookup: CDR1 SGHNT, CDR2 YENEEA. V lost 2 bases to trimming and J lost 5 bases, with 16 bases between them. Some clones are missing from TCRdb's copy, which holds only in-frame ones; the method was immunoSEQ multiplex PCR. This table holds approximately 12,000 clones, 25% to 30% found once. The J gene is TRBJ2-7, the V gene TRBV11-3; D gene uncertain. The source was tumor tissue (inferred from file names), collected from a patient given nivolumab and ipilimumab in sequence. The source is a human donor with melanoma. The CDR3 nucleotides are TGTGCCAGCAGCTTACGTTCTATGTTGGTCCACGAGCAGTACTTC. As protein: CASSLRSMLVHEQYF.